What follows is one TCR beta chain and its context. This entry comes from a study of CXCR3-negative and CXCR3-positive naive CD8 T cells. In preparing the TRB cDNA libraries, 5' RACE with UMI labels was used. TCRdb re-called the 5' RACE reads, yielding one record per CDR3 amino acid sequence without DNA. The listing records some 130,000 distinct CDR3 sequences. The CDR3 loop spans 15 amino acids. Germline assignment: CDR1 MDHEN and CDR2 SYDVKM. V usage is TRBV28 and J usage is TRBJ1-6; the TCRdb call, TRBD1, lacks DNA for checking. This TCR was recovered from a human donor in good health. Some clones in this sample may be carry-over from other donors' samples. Sequenced sample: naive CXCR3- CD8+ T cells from blood. Subset given: CD45RO-CCR7+CD27+CD95- naive CD8+ T cells lacking CXCR3 (TNR3-). The CDR3 loop reads CASSGGGLDNSPLHF.